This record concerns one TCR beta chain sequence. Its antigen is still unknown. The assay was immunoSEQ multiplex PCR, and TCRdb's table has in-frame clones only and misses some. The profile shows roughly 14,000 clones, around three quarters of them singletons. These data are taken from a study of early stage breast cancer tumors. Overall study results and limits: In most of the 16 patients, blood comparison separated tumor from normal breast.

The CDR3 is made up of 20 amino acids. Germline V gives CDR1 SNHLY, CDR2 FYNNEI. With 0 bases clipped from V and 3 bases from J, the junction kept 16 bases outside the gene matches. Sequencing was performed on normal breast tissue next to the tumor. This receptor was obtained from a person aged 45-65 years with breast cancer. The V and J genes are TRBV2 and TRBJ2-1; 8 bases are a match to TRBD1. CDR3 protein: CASSEALRQGASILYNEQFF. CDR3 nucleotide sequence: TGTGCCAGCAGTGAAGCGCTTCGGCAGGGGGCGTCGATCCTCTACAATGAGCAGTTCTTC.